There are many counts of the clone carrying this TCR beta chain. The antigen is unknown. CDR1 and CDR2 from the germline V gene are LNHNV and YYDKDF (reference sequence). Between the trimmed V and J ends, which lost 0 bases and 9 bases, there was a span of 9 bases. The CDR3 length is 13 residues. TCRdb fed the reads into MiXCR, producing one record per CDR3 protein. The sample lists about 6,000 distinct CDR3 sequences; approximately 15% were seen once. This sample is drawn from a study of liver allograft versus peripheral blood T cells. Study context: Recipients' peripheral blood served as the comparator for T cell receptor repertoires in transplanted livers. Overall study findings and caveats: Intragraft T cell receptor repertoires of liver allografts were reportedly distinct from those in peripheral blood.

The receptor's source is a human patient who had a liver transplant. Some T cells may be the graft donor's. The chain recombines TRBV15 with TRBJ2-1; D is unresolved. CDR3 coding DNA: TGTGCCACCAGCAGAGATTGGAGTGTTGAGCAGTTCTTC. Encoded protein: CATSRDWSVEQFF.